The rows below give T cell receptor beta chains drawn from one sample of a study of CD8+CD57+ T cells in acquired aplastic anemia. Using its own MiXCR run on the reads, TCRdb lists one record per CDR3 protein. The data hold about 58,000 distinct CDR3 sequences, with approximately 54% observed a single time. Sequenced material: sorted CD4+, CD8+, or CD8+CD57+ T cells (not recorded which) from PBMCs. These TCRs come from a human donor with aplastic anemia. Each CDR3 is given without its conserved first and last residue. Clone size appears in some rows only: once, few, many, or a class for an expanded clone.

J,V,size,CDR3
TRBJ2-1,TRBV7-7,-,ASSLTRANEQF
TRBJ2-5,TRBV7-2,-,ASSSVPGGTQY
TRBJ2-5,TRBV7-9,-,ASSAQGTQY
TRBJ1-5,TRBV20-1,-,SARRGQGVGPQH
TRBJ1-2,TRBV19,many,ASSPGQGNSYT
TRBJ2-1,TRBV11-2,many,ASSLRGASYNEQF
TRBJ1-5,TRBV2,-,ASTAGGREPQH
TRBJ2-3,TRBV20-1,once,SAAYSSGASTDTQY
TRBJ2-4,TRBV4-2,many,ASSPVETGMGNIQY
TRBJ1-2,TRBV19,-,ASTQGRGYGYT
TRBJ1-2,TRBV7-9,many,ASSLGESGYT
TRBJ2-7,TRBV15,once,ATSKQGASYEQY
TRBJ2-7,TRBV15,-,ATSSGYEQY
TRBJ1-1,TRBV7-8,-,ASSTHGRVGTEAF